A selection of T cell receptor beta chains follows, all from one sample in a study of blood T cell repertoires in COVID-19. TCRdb's copy holds only in-frame clones and misses some; the assay was immunoSEQ multiplex PCR. The repertoire holds 84,000 or so clones, with just under 80% as singletons. The sample consisted of peripheral blood. The source is a man aged 60 to 75 with COVID-19, enrolled during active disease. CDR3s include the opening cysteine and the closing phenylalanine or tryptophan. The D gene is left open where the match is weak. Clone size is shown for a subset of rows, as once, few, many or a class of expanded clone.

TRBJ2-7,.,.,TRBV19,CASSIRHRGSGYEQYF,TGTGCCAGTAGTATTCGGCATCGGGGGTCGGGCTACGAGCAGTACTTC
TRBJ2-7,.,few,TRBV10-2,CASRAGVYEQYF,TGCGCCAGCAGGGCAGGTGTCTACGAGCAGTACTTC
TRBJ1-3,TRBD1,.,TRBV6-2/TRBV6-3,CASSRSGTGGARTGNTIYF,TGTGCCAGCAGTCGGTCCGGGACAGGGGGCGCGAGGACTGGAAACACCATATATTTT
TRBJ2-7,TRBD2,few,TRBV5-1,CASSLAGLAVYEQYF,TGCGCCAGCAGCTTGGCCGGACTAGCGGTCTACGAGCAGTACTTC
TRBJ2-3,TRBD2,few,TRBV19,CASNLASGSRDTQYF,TGTGCCAGTAATTTGGCTAGCGGGAGTAGAGATACGCAGTATTTT
TRBJ2-3,TRBD2,.,TRBV9,CASSVPTSGGADTQYF,TGTGCCAGCAGCGTCCCGACTAGCGGGGGGGCAGATACGCAGTATTTT
TRBJ1-5,.,.,TRBV2,CASSESLGRGGNQPQHF,TGTGCCAGCAGTGAATCCCTTGGCAGGGGAGGCAATCAGCCCCAGCATTTT
TRBJ1-5,.,.,TRBV10-2,CASSQNSQGNQPQHF,TGCGCCAGCAGCCAGAATTCCCAGGGAAATCAGCCCCAGCATTTT
TRBJ1-4,.,many,TRBV6-5,CASSYSPGRNEKLFF,TGTGCCAGCAGTTATAGCCCCGGGAGAAATGAAAAACTGTTTTTT
TRBJ1-2,.,few,TRBV5-4,CASSLATVGYTF,TGTGCCAGCAGTTTAGCCACGGTAGGCTACACCTTC
TRBJ1-2,.,.,TRBV2,CASSEAARKQIF,TGTGCCAGCAGTGAAGCGGCCCGGAAACAGATATTC
TRBJ2-7,.,.,TRBV12-3/TRBV12-4,CASSWDLYEQYF,TGTGCCAGCAGTTGGGACTTATACGAGCAGTACTTC
TRBJ2-3,TRBD1,.,TRBV29-1,CSVLPGQLTDTQYF,TGCAGCGTTTTACCGGGACAGCTCACAGATACGCAGTATTTT
TRBJ1-6,.,.,TRBV6-6,CASSVGGDNSPLHF,TGTGCCAGCAGTGTAGGAGGAGACAATTCACCCCTCCACTTT
TRBJ1-3,TRBD1,once,TRBV24-1,CATRDRDSGNTIYF,TGTGCCACCAGAGACAGGGACTCTGGAAACACCATATATTTT
TRBJ1-3,.,.,TRBV5-1,CASSMDNGNTIYF,TGCGCCAGCAGCATGGACAATGGAAACACCATATATTTT
TRBJ1-1,.,.,TRBV5-6,CASSRDTNTEAFF,TGTGCCAGCAGCCGGGACACTAACACTGAAGCTTTCTTT
TRBJ2-5,TRBD2,.,TRBV9,CASSVGLAGPQETQYF,TGTGCCAGCAGCGTAGGACTAGCGGGGCCTCAAGAGACCCAGTACTTC
TRBJ2-5,TRBD2,once,TRBV24-1,CATSPGTSGGETQYF,TGTGCCACCAGCCCCGGGACTAGCGGGGGGGAGACCCAGTACTTC
TRBJ1-2,TRBD1,.,TRBV11-3,CASSPPGQGLRGYTF,TGTGCCAGCAGCCCACCCGGACAGGGTCTTCGGGGCTACACCTTC
TRBJ1-6,.,few,TRBV9,CASSVGVVGDDSPLHF,TGTGCCAGCAGCGTAGGTGTCGTAGGAGACGATTCACCCCTCCACTTT
TRBJ2-1,TRBD1,.,TRBV2,CASEDRVNEQFF,TGTGCCAGTGAGGACAGGGTCAATGAGCAGTTCTTC
TRBJ1-4,.,.,TRBV5-1,CASSLGQGKEKLFF,TGCGCCAGCAGCTTGGGCCAGGGGAAGGAAAAACTGTTTTTT
TRBJ2-1,.,.,TRBV29-1,CSVETGSEQFF,TGCAGCGTTGAGACAGGTAGTGAGCAGTTCTTC
TRBJ2-7,TRBD2,once,TRBV29-1,CSVGLAGGSVQYF,TGCAGCGTTGGTCTAGCGGGAGGGTCAGTGCAGTACTTC
TRBJ2-5,.,.,TRBV7-2,CASSSGGRKEETQYF,TGTGCCAGCAGCTCGGGTGGGAGGAAGGAAGAGACCCAGTACTTC
TRBJ2-1,TRBD2,.,TRBV6-5,CASSLRGAYNEQFF,TGTGCCAGCAGTTTGCGGGGGGCCTACAATGAGCAGTTCTTC
TRBJ1-1,.,once,TRBV9,CASSGTVNTEAFF,TGTGCCAGCAGCGGGACAGTGAACACTGAAGCTTTCTTT
TRBJ2-7,TRBD2,.,TRBV5-6,CASSYGLAGGPNEQYF,TGTGCCAGCAGCTATGGACTAGCGGGAGGGCCGAACGAGCAGTACTTC
TRBJ2-5,.,.,TRBV6-1,CASSELGQQETQYF,TGTGCCAGCAGTGAACTGGGGCAGCAAGAGACCCAGTACTTC
TRBJ2-3,TRBD2,.,TRBV6-4,CASSATSGRAGTQYF,TGTGCCAGCAGTGCGACTAGCGGGAGGGCCGGTACGCAGTATTTT
TRBJ1-5,.,.,TRBV9,CASSVDGNLGQPQHF,TGTGCCAGCAGCGTAGACGGGAACCTCGGTCAGCCCCAGCATTTT
TRBJ2-1,TRBD1,.,TRBV18,CASSPDRGSNEQFF,TGTGCCAGCTCACCGGACAGGGGGTCCAATGAGCAGTTCTTC
TRBJ1-4,.,.,TRBV19,CASSLPNREKLFF,TGTGCCAGTAGCCTACCTAACAGGGAAAAACTGTTTTTT
TRBJ1-1,.,.,TRBV15,CATSGGRLGDTEAFF,TGTGCCACCAGCGGCGGGAGGTTAGGCGACACTGAAGCTTTCTTT